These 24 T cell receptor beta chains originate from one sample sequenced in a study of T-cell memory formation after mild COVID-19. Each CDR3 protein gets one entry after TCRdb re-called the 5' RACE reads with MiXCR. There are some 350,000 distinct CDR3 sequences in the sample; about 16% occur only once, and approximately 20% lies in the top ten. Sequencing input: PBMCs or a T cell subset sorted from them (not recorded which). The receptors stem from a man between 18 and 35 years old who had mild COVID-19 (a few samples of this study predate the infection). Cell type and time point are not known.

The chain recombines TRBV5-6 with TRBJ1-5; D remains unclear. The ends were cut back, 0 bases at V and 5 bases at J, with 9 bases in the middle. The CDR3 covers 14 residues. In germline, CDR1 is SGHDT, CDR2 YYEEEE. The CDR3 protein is CASSLGGMDQPQHF. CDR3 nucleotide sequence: TGTGCCAGCAGCTTGGGGGGAATGGATCAGCCCCAGCATTTT.

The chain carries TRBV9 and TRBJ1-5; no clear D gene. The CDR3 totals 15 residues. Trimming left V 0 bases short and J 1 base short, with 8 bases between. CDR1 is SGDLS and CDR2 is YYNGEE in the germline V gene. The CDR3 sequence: CASSVGGRSNQPQHF. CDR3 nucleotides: TGTGCCAGCAGCGTAGGAGGCCGGAGCAATCAGCCCCAGCATTTT.

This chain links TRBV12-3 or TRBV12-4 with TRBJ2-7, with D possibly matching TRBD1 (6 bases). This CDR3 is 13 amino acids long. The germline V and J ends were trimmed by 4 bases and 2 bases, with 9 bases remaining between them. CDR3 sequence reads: CASSWGPTYEQYF. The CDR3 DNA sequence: TGTGCCAGCAGTTGGGGGCCGACCTACGAGCAGTACTTC.

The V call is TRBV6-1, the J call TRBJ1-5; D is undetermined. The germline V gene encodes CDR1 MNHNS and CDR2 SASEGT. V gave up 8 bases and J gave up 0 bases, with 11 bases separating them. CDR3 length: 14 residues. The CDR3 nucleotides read TGTGCCAGCGGGCCAGTAATTAGCAATCAGCCCCAGCATTTT. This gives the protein CASGPVISNQPQHF.

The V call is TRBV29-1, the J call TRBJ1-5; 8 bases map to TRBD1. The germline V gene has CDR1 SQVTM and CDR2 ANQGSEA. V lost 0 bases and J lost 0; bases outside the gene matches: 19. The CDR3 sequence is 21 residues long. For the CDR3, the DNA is TGCAGCGTTGAAGATCTTGGGCCTTCCTGGGACAGGAGGGATAGCAATCAGCCCCAGCATTTT. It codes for CSVEDLGPSWDRRDSNQPQHF.

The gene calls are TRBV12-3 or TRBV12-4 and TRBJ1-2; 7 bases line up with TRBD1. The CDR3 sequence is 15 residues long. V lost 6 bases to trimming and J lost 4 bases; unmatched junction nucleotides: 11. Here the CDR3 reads CASSRAGTEAYGYTF. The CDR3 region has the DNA TGTGCCAGCAGCCGAGCCGGGACAGAGGCCTATGGCTACACCTTC.

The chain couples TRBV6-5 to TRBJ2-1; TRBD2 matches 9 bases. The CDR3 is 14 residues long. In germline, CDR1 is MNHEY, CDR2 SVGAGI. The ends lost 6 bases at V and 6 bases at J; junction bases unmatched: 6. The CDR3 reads CASSTTTSGNEQFF. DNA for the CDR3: TGTGCCAGCAGCACTACGACTAGCGGCAATGAGCAGTTCTTC.

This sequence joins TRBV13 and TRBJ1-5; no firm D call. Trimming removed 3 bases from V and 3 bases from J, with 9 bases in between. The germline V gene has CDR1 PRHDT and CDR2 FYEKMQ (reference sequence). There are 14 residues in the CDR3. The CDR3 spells CASSLGRYNQPQHF. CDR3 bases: TGTGCCAGCAGCTTGGGGAGGTACAATCAGCCCCAGCATTTT.

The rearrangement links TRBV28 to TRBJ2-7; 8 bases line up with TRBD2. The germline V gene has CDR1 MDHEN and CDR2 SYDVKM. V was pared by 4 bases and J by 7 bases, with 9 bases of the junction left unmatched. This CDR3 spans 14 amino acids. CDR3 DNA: TGTGCCAGCAGTTCCTCGGGGGGGGCTCGGGAGCAGTACGTC. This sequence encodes CASSSSGGAREQYV.

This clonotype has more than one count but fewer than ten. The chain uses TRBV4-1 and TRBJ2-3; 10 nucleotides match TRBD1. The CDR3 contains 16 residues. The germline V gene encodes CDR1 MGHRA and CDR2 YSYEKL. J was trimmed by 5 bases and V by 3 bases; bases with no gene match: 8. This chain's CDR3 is CASSQAGQGVGDTQYF. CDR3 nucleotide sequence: TGCGCCAGCAGCCAGGCCGGACAGGGGGTAGGAGATACGCAGTATTTT.

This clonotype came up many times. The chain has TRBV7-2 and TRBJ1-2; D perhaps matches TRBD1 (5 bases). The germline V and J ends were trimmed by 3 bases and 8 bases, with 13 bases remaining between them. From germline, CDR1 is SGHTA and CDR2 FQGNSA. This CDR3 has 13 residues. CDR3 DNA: TGTGCCAGCAGCTTCAACGATCAGGGCGGCTACACCTTC. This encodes CASSFNDQGGYTF.

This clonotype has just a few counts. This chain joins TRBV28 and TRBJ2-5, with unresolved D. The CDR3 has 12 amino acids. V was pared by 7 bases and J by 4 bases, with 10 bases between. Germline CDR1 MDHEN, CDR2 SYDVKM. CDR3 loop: CASISPGETQYF. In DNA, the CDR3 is TGTGCCAGCATTTCTCCAGGAGAGACCCAGTACTTC.

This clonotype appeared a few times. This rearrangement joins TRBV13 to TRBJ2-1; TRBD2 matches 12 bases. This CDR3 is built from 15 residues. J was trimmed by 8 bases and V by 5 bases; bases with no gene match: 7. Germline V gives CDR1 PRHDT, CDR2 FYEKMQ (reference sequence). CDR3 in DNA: TGTGCCAGCAGCCCCCTAGCGGGGGGGCTAGATGAGCAGTTCTTC. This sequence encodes CASSPLAGGLDEQFF.

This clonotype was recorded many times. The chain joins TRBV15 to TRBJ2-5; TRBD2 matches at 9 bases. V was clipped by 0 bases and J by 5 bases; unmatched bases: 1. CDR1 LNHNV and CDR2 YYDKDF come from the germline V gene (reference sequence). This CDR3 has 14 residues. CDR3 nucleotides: TGTGCCACCAGCAGAGATCTAGCGGGGGAGACCCAGTACTTC. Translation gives CATSRDLAGETQYF.

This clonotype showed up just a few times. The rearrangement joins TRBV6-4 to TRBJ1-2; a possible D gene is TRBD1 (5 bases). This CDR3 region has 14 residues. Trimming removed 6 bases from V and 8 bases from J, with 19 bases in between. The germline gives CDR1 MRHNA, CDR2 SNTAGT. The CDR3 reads CASSGAGHGRGYTF. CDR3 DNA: TGTGCCAGCAGCGGGGCCGGGCACGGGAGGGGCTACACCTTC.

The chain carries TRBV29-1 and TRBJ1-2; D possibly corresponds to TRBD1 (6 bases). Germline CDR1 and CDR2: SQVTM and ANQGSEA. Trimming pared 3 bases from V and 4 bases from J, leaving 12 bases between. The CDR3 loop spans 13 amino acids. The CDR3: CSVEPGAVYGYTF. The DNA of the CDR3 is TGCAGCGTTGAGCCGGGGGCGGTCTATGGCTACACCTTC.

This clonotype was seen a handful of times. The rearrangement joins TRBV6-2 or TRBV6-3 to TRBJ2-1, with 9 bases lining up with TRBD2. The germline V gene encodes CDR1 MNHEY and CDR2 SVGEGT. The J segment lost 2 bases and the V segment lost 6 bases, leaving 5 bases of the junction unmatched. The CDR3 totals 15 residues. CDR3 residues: CASRSLAGAYNEQFF. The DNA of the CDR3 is TGTGCCAGCAGATCCTTAGCGGGGGCCTACAATGAGCAGTTCTTC.

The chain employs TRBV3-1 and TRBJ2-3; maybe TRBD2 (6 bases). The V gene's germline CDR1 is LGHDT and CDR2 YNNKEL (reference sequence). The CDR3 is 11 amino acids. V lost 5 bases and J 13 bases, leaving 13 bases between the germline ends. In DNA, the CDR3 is TGTGCCAGCAGCGTGGGCGGGGAGGAGTATTTT. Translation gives CASSVGGEEYF.

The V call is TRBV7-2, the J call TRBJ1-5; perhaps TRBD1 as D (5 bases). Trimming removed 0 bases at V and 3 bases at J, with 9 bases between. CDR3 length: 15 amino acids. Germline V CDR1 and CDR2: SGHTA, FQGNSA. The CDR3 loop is CASSLAGGTNQPQHF. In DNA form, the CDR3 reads TGTGCCAGCAGCTTAGCCGGGGGGACCAATCAGCCCCAGCATTTT.

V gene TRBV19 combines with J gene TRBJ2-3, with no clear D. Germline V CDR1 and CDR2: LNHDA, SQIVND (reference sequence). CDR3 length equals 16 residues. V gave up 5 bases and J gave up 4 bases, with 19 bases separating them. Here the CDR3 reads CASSGPEWVYPDTQYF. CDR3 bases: TGTGCCAGTAGTGGCCCCGAGTGGGTGTATCCAGATACGCAGTATTTT.

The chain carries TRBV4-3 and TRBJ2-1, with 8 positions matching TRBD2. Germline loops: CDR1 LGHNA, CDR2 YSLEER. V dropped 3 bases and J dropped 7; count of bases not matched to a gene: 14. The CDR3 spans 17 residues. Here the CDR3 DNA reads TGCGCCAGCAGCCAGTCGTATAGCGGGGACCTCTGGAATGAGCAGTTCTTC. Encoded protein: CASSQSYSGDLWNEQFF.

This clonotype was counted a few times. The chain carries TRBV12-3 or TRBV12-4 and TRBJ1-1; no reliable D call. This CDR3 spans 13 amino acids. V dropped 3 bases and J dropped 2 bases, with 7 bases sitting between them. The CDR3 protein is CASSFWRNTEAFF. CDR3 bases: TGTGCCAGCAGTTTTTGGCGTAACACTGAAGCTTTCTTT.

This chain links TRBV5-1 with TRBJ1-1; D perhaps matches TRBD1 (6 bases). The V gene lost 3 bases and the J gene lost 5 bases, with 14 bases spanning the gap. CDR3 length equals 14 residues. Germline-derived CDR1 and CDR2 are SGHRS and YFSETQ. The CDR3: CASSWEGGLTEAFF. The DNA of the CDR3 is TGCGCCAGCAGCTGGGAAGGGGGATTAACTGAAGCTTTCTTT.

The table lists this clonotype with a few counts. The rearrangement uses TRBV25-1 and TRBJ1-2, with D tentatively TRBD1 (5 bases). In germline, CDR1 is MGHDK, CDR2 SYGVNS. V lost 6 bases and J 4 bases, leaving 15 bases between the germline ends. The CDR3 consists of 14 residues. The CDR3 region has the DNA TGTGCCAGCAGGCCCCAGACAGCGGCCTATGGCTACACCTTC. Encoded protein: CASRPQTAAYGYTF.